This T cell receptor (beta chain) is from a study of shared clonotypes between healthy human individuals. Whole-study results and caveats: Among the subsets, naive ones generally showed larger estimated richness than memory ones. Enrolling few donors narrowed the genetic and exposure-history diversity that was represented.

The healthy adult donors were HIV-negative and reported no recent acute infections or vaccinations. Germline-derived CDR1 and CDR2 are MNHNS and SASEGT. V dropped 6 bases and J dropped 11; count of bases not matched to a gene: 8. The CDR3 spans 14 residues. About this clone itself: What it binds is unknown.

The authors loaded about 200 ng DNA, roughly 27,000 T cell genomes, into sorted-subset replicate PCRs. Generated by immunoSEQ multiplex PCR, the TCRdb table keeps only in-frame clones and is missing some. The sample includes some 1 million clones, more than 65% of them seen just once. The sequence was collected from a man between 18 and 35 years old in good health. The sequencing sample was made of memory CD4+ T cells sorted from blood. Subset denoted: CD45RA-negative fraction. The chain links TRBV6-1 to TRBJ1-6, with 9 bases matching TRBD1. Written as DNA, the CDR3 is TGTGCCAGCAGCGCCGGGACAGGGTGGACACCCCTCCACTTT. The encoded protein is CASSAGTGWTPLHF.